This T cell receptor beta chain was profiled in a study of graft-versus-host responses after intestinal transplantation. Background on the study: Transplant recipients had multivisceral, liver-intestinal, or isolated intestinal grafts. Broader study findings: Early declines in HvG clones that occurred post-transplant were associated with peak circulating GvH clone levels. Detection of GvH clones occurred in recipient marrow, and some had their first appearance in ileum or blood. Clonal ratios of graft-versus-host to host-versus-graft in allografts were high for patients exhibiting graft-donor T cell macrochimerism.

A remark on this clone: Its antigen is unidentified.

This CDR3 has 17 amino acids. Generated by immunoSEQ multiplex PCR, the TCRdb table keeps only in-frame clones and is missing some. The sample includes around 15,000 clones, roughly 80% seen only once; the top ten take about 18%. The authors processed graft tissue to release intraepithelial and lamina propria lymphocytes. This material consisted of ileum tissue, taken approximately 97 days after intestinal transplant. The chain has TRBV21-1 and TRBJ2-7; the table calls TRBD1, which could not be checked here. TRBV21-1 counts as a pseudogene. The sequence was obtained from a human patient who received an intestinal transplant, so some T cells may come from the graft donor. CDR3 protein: CASSKGYPGTASYEQYF. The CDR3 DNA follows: TGTGCCAGCAGCAAAGGCTATCCCGGGACAGCCTCCTACGAGCAGTACTTC.